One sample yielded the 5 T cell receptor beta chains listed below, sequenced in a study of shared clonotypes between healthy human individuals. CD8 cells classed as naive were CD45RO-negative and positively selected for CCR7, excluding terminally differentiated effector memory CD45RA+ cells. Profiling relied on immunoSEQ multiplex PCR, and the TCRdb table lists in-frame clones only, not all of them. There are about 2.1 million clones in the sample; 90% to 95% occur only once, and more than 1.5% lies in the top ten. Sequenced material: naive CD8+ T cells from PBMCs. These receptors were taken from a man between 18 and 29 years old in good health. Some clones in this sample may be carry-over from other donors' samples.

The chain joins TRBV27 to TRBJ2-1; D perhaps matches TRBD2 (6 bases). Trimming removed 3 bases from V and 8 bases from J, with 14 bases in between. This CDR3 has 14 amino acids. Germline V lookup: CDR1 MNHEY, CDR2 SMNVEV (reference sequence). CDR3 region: CASSFSGSTHEQFF. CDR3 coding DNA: TGTGCCAGCAGTTTTAGCGGATCTACACATGAGCAGTTCTTC.

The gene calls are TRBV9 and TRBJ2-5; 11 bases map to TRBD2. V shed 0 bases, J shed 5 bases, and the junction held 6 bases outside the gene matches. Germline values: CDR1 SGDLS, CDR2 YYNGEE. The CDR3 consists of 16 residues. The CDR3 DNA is TGTGCCAGCAGCGTAGCTGAGACTAGCGGGATTGAGACCCAGTACTTC. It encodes CASSVAETSGIETQYF.

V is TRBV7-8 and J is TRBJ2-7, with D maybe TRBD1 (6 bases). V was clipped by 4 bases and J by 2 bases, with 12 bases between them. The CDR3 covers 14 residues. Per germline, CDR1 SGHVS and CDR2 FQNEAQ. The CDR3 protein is CASSYMAGAYEQYF. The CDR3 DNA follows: TGTGCCAGCAGCTACATGGCAGGGGCCTACGAGCAGTACTTC.

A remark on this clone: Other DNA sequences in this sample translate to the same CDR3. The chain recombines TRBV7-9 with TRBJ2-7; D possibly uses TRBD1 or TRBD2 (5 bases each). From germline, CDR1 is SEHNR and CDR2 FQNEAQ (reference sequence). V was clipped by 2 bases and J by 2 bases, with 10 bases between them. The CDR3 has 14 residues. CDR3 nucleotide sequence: TGTGCCAGCAGCTTATCCGGGGCCACCTACGAGCAGTACTTC. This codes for CASSLSGATYEQYF.

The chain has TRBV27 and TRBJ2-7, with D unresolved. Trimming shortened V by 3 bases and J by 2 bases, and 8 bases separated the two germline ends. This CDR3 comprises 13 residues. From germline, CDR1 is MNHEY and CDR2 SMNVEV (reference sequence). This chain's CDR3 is CASSLFSPYEQYF. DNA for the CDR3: TGTGCCAGCAGTTTGTTCAGTCCCTACGAGCAGTACTTC.